The following is a T cell receptor beta chain sequence with its context. TCRdb keeps only in-frame clones here, not all; method: immunoSEQ multiplex PCR. The data hold about 25,000 clones, with approximately 85% observed a single time. The CDR3 contains 13 residues. Germline CDR1 and CDR2: MNHNS and SASEGT. Trimming cost V 7 bases and J 8 bases; bases outside gene matches: 9. The source of the sample is a study of cytotoxic CD8 clonotypes in ibrutinib-treated CLL. The sequence derives from a human donor with chronic lymphocytic leukemia. The sample here was PBMCs, taken after 24 months of ibrutinib treatment. The V and J genes are TRBV6-1 and TRBJ1-2; 8 nucleotides match TRBD1. In nucleotides, the CDR3 is TGTGCCAGCAAGCAGGACAGGGTTGGAGGCTACACCTTC. This gives the protein CASKQDRVGGYTF.